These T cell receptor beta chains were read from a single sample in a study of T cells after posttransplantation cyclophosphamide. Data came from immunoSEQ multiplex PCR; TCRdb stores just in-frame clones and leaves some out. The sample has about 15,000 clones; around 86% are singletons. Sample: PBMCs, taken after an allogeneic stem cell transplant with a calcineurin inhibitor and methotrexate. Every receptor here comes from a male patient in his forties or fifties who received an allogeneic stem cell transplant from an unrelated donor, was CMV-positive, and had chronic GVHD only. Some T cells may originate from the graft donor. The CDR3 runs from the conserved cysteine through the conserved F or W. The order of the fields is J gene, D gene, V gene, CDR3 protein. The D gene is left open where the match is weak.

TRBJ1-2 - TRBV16 CASRLTLYGYTF
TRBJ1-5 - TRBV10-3 CAISRSENQPQHF
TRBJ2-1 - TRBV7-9 CASSPFIRGNEQFF
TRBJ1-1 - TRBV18 CASSPTRAENTEAFF
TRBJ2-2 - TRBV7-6 CASSFGGAGELFF
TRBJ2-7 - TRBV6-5 CASSSPGESYEQYF
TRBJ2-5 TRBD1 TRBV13 CASSLRTGWMETQYF
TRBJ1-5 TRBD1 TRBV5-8 CASSDRTGRPDQPQHF
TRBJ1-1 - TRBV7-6 CASSSKQGRSTEAFF
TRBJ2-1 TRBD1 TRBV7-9 CASSLRGGPRTYNEQFF
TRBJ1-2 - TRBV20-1 CRGGVLYGYTF
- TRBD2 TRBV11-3 CASSRGGFYEQYF
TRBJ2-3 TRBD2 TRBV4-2 CASSQGRGDSTDTQYF
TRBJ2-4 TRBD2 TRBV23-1 CASSQSSSSGRGEDAGNIQYF
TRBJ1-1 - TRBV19 CASTDGGAITEAFF
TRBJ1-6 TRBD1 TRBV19 CASSPKQGASSPLHF
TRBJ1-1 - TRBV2 CASRRQVGTEAFF
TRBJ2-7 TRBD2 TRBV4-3 CASSQEILAGVLNEQYF
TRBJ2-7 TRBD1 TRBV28 CATRTGYEQYF
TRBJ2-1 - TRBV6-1 CAAGRRGNEQFF
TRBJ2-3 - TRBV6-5 CASMLTPRTDTQYF
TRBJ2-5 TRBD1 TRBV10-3 CAISEIQGFEETQYF
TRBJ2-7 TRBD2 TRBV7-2 CASSASGGPSYEQYF
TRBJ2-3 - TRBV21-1 CATSIRTGSTDTQYF
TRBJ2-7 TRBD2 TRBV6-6 CASTPSGNSYEQYF
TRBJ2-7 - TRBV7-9 CASSSNYEQYF
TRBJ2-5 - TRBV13 CASSFSAAPDQETQYF
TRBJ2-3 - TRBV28 CASSLFGSGADTQYF
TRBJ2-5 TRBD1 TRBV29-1 CSVPFSGTEETQYF
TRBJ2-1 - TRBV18 CASSPRRESYNEQFF
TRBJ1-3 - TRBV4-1 CASSQESGNGNTIYF
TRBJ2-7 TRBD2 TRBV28 CASSRVLAGVGYEQYF
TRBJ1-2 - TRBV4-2 CASSQAGNYGYTF
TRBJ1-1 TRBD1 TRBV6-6 CASSPLGDSKEAFF
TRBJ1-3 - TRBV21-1 CASSRSVRDRDSGNTIYF
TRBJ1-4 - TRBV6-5 CASSRRQTNEKLFF
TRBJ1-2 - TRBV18 CASSREAGQGPNYGYTF
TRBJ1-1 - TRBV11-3 CASSFPGALNTEAFF
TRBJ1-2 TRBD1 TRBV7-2 CASSLGQNYGYTF
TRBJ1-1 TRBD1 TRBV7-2 CASSLVGQGASEAFF
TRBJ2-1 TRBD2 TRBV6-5 CASSYGLAGYEQFF
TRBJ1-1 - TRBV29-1 CSVAIWGGAEKLNTEAFF
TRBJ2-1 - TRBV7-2 CASSLDSSYNEQFF
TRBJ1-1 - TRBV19 CASSATGQLMNTEAFF
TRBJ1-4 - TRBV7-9 CASSLSGDRMKKLFF
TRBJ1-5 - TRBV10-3 CAISGTVNQPQHF
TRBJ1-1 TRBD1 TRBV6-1 CAGTGDTEAFF
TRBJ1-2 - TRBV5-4 CASSLVDRFGGYTF
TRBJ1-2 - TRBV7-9 CASSLVVPLGDYTF
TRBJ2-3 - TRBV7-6 CASRPTTGGHTDTQYF
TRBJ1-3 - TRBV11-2 CASSNRQRTGNTIYF